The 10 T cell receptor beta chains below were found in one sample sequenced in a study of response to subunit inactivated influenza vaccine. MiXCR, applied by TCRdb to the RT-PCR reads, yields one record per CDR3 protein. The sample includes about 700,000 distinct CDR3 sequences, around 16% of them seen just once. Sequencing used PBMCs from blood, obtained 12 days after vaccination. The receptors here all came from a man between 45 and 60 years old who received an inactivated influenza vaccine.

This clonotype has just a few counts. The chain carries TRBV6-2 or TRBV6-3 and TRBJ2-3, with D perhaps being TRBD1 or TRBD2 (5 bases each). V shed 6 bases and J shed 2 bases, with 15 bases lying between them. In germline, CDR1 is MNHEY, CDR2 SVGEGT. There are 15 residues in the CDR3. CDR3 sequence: CASSPGTEPTDTQYF. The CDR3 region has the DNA TGTGCCAGCAGCCCCGGGACGGAACCCACAGATACGCAGTATTTT.

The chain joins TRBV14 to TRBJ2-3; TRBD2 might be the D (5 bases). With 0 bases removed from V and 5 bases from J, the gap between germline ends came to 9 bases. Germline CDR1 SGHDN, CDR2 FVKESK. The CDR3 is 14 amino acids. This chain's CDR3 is CASSQDLREDTQYF. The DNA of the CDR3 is TGTGCCAGCAGCCAAGATTTACGGGAAGATACGCAGTATTTT.

The CDR3 region is CASSLNPGSFTGELFF. Here the CDR3 DNA reads TGTGCCAGCAGCTTAAACCCAGGAAGTTTCACCGGGGAGCTGTTTTTT. The chain employs TRBV14 and TRBJ2-2; D call uncertain. The CDR3 loop spans 16 amino acids. Germline V gives CDR1 SGHDN, CDR2 FVKESK. V was shortened by 5 bases and J by 4 bases, with 17 bases between the two germline ends. Variable domain in full (rest from reference TRBV14 and TRBJ2-2): EAGVTQFPSHSVIEKGQTVTLRCDPISGHDNLYWYRRVMGKEIKFLLHFVKESKQDESGMPNNRFLAERTGGTYSTLKVQPAELEDSGVYFCASSLNPGSFTGELFFGEGSRLTVL.

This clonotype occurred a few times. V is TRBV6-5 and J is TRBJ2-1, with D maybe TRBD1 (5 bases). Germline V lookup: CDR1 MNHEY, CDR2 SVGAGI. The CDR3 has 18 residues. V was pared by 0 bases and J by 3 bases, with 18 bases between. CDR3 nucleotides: TGTGCCAGCAGTTACTCGAATCTGGGGCAGGGTGACTACAATGAGCAGTTCTTC. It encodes CASSYSNLGQGDYNEQFF.

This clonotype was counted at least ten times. This CDR3 is CASSLDSHEQYF. CDR3 coding DNA: TGCGCCAGCAGCTTGGATAGCCACGAGCAGTACTTC. The chain couples TRBV5-1 to TRBJ2-7; D unresolved. Germline lookup yields CDR1 SGHRS and CDR2 YFSETQ. The germline V and J ends were trimmed by 0 bases and 5 bases, with 6 bases remaining between them. CDR3 length: 12 residues.

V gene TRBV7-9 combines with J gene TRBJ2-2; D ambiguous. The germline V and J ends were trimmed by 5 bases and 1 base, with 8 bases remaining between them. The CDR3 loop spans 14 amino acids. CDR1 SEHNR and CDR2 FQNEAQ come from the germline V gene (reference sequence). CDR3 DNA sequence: TGTGCCAGCAGCACAACAAGGAACACCGGGGAGCTGTTTTTT. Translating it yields CASSTTRNTGELFF.

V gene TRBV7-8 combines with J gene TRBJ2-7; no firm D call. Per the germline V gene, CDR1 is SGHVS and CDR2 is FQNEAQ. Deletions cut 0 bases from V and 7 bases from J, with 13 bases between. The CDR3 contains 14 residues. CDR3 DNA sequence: TGTGCCAGCAGCTTAGCTGGGTTCTCGGGTGAGCAGTACTTC. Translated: CASSLAGFSGEQYF. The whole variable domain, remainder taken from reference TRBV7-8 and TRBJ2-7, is GAGVSQSPRYKVAKRGQDVALRCDPISGHVSLFWYQQALGQGPEFLTYFQNEAQLDKSGLPSDRFFAERPEGSVSTLKIQRTQQEDSAVYLCASSLAGFSGEQYFGPGTRLTVT.

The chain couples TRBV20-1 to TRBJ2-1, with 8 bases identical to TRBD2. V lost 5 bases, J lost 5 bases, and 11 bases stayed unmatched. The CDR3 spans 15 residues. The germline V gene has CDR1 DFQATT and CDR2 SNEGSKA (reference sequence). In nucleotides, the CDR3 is TGCAGTGCTTATAGGGGTCGCGGGAGGAACAATGAGCAGTTCTTC. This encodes CSAYRGRGRNNEQFF.

The CDR3 DNA reads as TGTGCCAGCAGCCCCGCCCGGGGACAGTCCTACAATGAGCAGTTCTTC. This sequence encodes CASSPARGQSYNEQFF. This rearrangement joins TRBV5-5 to TRBJ2-1; 7 nucleotides agree with TRBD1. This CDR3 is built from 16 residues. The trim removed 4 bases at V and 1 base at J, leaving 8 bases unmatched. Germline V gene lookup returns CDR1 SGHKS and CDR2 YYEKEE (reference sequence).

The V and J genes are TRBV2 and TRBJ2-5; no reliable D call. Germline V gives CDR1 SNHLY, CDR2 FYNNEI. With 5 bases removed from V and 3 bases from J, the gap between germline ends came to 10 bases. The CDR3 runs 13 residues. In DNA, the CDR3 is TGTGCCAGCAGTTGGCGACTCGAAGAGACCCAGTACTTC. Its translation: CASSWRLEETQYF.